Described below is a single TCR beta chain sequence and its context. Its antigen is not identified. These data are taken from a study of T cells in Graves' hyperthyroidism and ophthalmopathy. The study's findings and limits: Most clonotypes expanded in thyroid above 0.001 were likewise present in blood. Through a model of 13 V-J features, ophthalmopathy was separated from stable hyperthyroidism.

TCR beta CDR3 sequences were amplified from RNA transcripts. Using the HTBI primer set, a first-round RT-PCR was run on the TCR CDR3. TCRdb independently ran MiXCR on the multiplex PCR reads; one entry per CDR3 protein. The sample lists about 350,000 distinct CDR3 sequences, approximately 15% occurring once. Patients with uncontrolled infections, other autoimmune diseases, pregnancy or lactation were excluded. The CDR3 is 12 residues long. The V gene's germline CDR1 is DFQATT and CDR2 SNEGSKA (reference sequence). Trimming removed 7 bases at V and 1 base at J, with 10 bases between. Sequenced sample: blood. The gene calls are TRBV20-1 and TRBJ2-5; tentatively, D is TRBD2 (5 bases). The sequence derives from a woman aged 25-40 years with Graves' hyperthyroidism. The CDR3 nucleotides are TGCAGTGAAGAGGGCCCCCAAGAGACCCAGTACTTC. Translated, it gives CSEEGPQETQYF.